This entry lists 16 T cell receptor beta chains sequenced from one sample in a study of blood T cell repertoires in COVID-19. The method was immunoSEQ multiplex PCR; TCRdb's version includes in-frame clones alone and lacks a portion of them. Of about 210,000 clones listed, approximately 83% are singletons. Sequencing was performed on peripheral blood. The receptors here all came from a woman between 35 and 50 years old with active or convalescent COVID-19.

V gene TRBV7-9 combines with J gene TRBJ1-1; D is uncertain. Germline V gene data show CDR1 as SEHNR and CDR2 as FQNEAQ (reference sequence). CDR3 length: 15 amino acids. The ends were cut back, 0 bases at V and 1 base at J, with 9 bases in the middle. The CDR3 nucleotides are TGTGCCAGCAGCTTAGCTGCGGGTTGGAACACTGAAGCTTTCTTT. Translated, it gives CASSLAAGWNTEAFF.

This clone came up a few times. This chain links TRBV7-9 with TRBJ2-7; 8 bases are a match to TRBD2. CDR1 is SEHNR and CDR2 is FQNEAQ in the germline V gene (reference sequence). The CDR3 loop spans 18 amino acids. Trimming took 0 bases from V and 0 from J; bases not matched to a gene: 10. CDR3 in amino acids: CASSLALTGGLGSYEQYF. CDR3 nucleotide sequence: TGTGCCAGCAGCTTAGCCCTCACTGGGGGACTAGGCTCCTACGAGCAGTACTTC. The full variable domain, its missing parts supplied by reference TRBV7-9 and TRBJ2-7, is DTGVSQNPRHKITKRGQNVTFRCDPISEHNRLYWYRQTLGQGPEFLTYFQNEAQLEKSRLLSDRFSAERPKGSFSTLEIQRTEQGDSAMYLCASSLALTGGLGSYEQYFGPGTRLTVT.

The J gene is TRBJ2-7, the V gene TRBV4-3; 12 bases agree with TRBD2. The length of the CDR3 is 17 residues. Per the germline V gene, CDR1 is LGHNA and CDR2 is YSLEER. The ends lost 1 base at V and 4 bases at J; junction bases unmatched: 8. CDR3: CASSQVASGGAKYEQYF. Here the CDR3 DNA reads TGCGCCAGCAGCCAAGTAGCTAGCGGGGGGGCCAAATACGAGCAGTACTTC.

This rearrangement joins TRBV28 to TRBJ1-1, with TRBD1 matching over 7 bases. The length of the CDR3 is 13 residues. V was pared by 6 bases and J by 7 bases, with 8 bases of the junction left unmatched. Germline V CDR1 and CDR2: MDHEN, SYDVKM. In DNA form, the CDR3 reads TGTGCCAGCAGCTTAGGGACAGTGGGTGAAGCTTTCTTT. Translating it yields CASSLGTVGEAFF.

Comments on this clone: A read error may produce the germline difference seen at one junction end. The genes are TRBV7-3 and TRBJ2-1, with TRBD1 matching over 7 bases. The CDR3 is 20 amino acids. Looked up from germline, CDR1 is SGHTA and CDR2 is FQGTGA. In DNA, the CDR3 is TGTGCCAGCAGCATAACTTACTGGACAGGAGCGAATAGGGATAACAATGAGCAGTTCTTC. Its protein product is CASSITYWTGANRDNNEQFF.

In DNA form, the CDR3 reads TGTGCCAGTACTCTGACTAGCGCGTACAATGAGCAGTTCTTC. The encoded protein is CASTLTSAYNEQFF. The chain combines TRBV19 with TRBJ2-1; 8 bases align to TRBD2. After removal of 7 bases from V and 4 bases from J, the junction contained 6 bases not matched to a gene. CDR1 is LNHDA and CDR2 is SQIVND in the germline V gene (reference sequence). The CDR3 totals 14 residues.

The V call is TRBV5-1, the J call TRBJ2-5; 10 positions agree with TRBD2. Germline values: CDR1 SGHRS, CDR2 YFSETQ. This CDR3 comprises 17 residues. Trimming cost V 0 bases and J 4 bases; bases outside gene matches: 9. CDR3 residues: CASSLGSGGPAGETQYF. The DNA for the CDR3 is TGCGCCAGCAGCTTGGGTAGCGGGGGGCCGGCGGGAGAGACCCAGTACTTC.

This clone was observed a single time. CDR3 bases: TGTGCCTCTCGGACTAGCGGCTTTTACGAGCAGTACTTC. As protein: CASRTSGFYEQYF. This chain uses TRBV30 with TRBJ2-7, with TRBD2 matching over 10 bases. The CDR3 runs 13 residues. CDR1 and CDR2 (germline): GTSNPN, SVGIG (reference sequence). Trimming removed 7 bases from V and 4 bases from J; junction bases left unmatched: 7.

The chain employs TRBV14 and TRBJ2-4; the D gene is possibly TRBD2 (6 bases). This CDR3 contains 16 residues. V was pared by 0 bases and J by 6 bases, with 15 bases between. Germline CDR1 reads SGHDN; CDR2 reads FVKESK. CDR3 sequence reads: CASSQDETGARNIQYF. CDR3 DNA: TGTGCCAGCAGCCAAGATGAGACGGGAGCTAGAAACATTCAGTACTTC.

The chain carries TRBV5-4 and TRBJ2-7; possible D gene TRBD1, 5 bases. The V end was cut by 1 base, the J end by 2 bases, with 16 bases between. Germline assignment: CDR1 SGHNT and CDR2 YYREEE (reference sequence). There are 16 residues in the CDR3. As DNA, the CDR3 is TGTGCCAGCAGCTTGTGGGATGCAGGGAAAACCTACGAGCAGTACTTC. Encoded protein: CASSLWDAGKTYEQYF. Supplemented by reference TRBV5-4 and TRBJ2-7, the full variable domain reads ETGVTQSPTHLIKTRGQQVTLRCSSQSGHNTVSWYQQALGQGPQFIFQYYREEENGRGNFPPRFSGLQFPNYSSELNVNALELDDSALYLCASSLWDAGKTYEQYFGPGTRLTVT.

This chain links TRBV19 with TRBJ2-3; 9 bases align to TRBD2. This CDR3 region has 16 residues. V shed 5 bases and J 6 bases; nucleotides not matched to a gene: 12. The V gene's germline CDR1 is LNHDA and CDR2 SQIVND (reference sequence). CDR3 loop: CASSLSSGGMQDTQYF. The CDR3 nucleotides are TGTGCCAGTAGTCTTTCCAGCGGGGGGATGCAGGATACGCAGTATTTT.

The CDR3 loop is CASSLDELAAYYEQYF. DNA of the CDR3: TGTGCCAGCAGCTTAGATGAATTAGCGGCCTACTACGAGCAGTACTTC. The chain employs TRBV11-2 and TRBJ2-7, with D possibly TRBD2 on 6 matching bases. Trimming shortened V by 0 bases and J by 3 bases, and 15 bases separated the two germline ends. Germline values: CDR1 SGHAT, CDR2 FQNNGV. This CDR3 is 16 amino acids long.

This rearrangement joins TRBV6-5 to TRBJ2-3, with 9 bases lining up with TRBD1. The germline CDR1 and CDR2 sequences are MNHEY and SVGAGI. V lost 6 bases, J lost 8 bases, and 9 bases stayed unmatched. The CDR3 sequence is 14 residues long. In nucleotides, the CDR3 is TGTGCCAGCAGGGACAGGGGATATGGGGTTACGCAGTATTTT. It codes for CASRDRGYGVTQYF.

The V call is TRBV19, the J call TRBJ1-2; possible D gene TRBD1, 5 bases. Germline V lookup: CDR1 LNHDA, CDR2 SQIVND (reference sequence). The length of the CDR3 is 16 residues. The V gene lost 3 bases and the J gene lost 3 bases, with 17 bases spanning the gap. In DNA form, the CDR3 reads TGTGCCAGTAGTATCGGCGCTTGGGGGGATGACTATGGCTACACCTTC. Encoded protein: CASSIGAWGDDYGYTF.

This CDR3 reads CASSEPPGPTEEQYF. The CDR3 nucleotides read TGTGCCAGCAGTGAACCGCCAGGGCCGACGGAAGAGCAGTACTTC. The chain uses TRBV6-1 and TRBJ2-7; tentatively, D is TRBD1 (5 bases). V was trimmed by 2 bases and J by 7 bases, leaving 18 bases between them. The V gene's germline CDR1 is MNHNS and CDR2 SASEGT. The CDR3 loop spans 15 amino acids.

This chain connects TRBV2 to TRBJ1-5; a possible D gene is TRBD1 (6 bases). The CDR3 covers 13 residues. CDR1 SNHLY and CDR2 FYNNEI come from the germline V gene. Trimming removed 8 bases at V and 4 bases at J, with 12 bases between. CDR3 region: CASQGLWNQPQHF. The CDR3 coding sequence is TGTGCCAGCCAGGGGTTATGGAATCAGCCCCAGCATTTT.